This T cell receptor beta chain is drawn from a study of T cell changes during pregnancy in multiple sclerosis (dated by TCRdb to the late 2010s). For the wider study: The study looked at changes in the T cell repertoire across pregnancy in women with multiple sclerosis.

The library was prepared using the immunoSEQ multiplex PCR assay. Held by TCRdb, this immuneACCESS table contains in-frame sequences only and omits some clones. Under half of the omission traces to an unresolved V gene where checked; the cause of the rest is unknown. The sample table holds approximately 60,000 clones, of which 94% were seen once. About 3.5% of the sample belongs to the ten largest clones. Spanning cysteine to phenylalanine, the CDR3 consists of 15 amino acids. CDR3 DNA only is kept here, 45 bases in frame from base 1. The germline V end is reduced by 3 bases and the J end by 10 bases; junction bases left unmatched: 16. The germline V gene (reference sequence) sets CDR1 to SGHNT and CDR2 to YYREEE. A remark on this clone: Its cognate antigen has yet to be identified. Base qualities are not at hand, and no much larger clone is one base apart.

This chain is built from TRBV5-4 and TRBJ2-7; 7 nucleotides in the junction match TRBD2. The receptor's source is a female donor with multiple sclerosis, enrolled in a pregnancy study. The specimen comprised CD8+ T cells from peripheral blood mononuclear cells, sampled in the third trimester of pregnancy. The bases read TGTGCCAGCAGCTCATTGGGGGGGTCGATGGTAGACCAGTACTTC. This encodes CASSSLGGSMVDQYF.